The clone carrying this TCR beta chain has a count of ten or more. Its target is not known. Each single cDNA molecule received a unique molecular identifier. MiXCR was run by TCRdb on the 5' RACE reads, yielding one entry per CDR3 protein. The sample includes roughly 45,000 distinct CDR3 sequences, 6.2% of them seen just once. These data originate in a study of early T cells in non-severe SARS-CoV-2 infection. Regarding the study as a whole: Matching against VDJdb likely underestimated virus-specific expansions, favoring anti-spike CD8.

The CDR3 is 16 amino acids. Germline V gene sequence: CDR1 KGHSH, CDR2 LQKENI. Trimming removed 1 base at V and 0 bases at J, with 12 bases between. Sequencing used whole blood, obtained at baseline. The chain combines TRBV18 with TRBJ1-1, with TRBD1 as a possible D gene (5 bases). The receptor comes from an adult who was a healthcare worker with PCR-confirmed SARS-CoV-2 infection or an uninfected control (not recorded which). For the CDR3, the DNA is TGTGCCAGCTCACCACGCAAGGGACGCATGAACACTGAAGCTTTCTTT. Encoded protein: CASSPRKGRMNTEAFF.